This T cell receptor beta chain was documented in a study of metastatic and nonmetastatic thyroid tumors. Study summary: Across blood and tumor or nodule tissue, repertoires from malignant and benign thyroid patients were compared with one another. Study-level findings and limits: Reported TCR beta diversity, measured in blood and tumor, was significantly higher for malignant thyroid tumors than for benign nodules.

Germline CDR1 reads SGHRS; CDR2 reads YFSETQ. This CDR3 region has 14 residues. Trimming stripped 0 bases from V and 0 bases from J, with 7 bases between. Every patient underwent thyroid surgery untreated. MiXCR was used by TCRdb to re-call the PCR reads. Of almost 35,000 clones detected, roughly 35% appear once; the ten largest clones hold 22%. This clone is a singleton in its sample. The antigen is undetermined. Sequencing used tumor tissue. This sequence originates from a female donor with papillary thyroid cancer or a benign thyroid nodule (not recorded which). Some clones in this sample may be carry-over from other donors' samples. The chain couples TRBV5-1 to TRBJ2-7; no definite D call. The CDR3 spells CASSLGPSSYEQYF. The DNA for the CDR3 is TGCGCCAGCAGCTTGGGTCCAAGCTCCTACGAGCAGTACTTC.